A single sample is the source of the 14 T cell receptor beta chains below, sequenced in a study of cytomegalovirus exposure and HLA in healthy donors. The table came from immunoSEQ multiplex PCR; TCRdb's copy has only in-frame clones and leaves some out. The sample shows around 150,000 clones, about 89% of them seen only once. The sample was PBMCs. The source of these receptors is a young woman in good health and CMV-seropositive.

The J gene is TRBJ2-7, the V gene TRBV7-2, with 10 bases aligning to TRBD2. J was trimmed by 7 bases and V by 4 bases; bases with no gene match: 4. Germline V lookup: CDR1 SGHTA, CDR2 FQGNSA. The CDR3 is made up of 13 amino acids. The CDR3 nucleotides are TGTGCCAGCAGCTGGGGACTAGCGAGGGAGCAGTACTTC. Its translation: CASSWGLAREQYF.

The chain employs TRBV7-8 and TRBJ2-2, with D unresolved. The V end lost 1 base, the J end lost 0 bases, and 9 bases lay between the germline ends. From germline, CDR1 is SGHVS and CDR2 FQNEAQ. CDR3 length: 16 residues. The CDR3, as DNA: TGTGCCAGCAGCTTAGGGGCAGTCACGAACACCGGGGAGCTGTTTTTT. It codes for CASSLGAVTNTGELFF.

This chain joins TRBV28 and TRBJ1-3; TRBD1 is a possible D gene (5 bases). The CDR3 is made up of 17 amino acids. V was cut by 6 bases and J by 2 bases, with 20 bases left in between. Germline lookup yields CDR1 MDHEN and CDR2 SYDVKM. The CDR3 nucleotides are TGTGCCAGCAGCCCCGTTCGAGTAGGGGTCACTGGAAACACCATATATTTT. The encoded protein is CASSPVRVGVTGNTIYF.

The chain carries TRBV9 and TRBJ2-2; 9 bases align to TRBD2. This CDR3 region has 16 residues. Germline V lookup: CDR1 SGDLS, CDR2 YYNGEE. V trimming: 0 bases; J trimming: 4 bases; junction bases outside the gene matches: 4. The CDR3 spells CASSVAPSGITGELFF. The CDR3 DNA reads TGTGCCAGCAGCGTAGCCCCTAGCGGGATCACCGGGGAGCTGTTTTTT.

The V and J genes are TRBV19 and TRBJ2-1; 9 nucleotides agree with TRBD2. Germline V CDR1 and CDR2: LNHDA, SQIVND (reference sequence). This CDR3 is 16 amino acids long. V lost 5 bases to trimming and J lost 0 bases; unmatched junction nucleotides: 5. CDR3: CASSSISGSSYNEQFF. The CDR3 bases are TGTGCCAGTAGTTCCATTAGCGGGAGCTCCTACAATGAGCAGTTCTTC.

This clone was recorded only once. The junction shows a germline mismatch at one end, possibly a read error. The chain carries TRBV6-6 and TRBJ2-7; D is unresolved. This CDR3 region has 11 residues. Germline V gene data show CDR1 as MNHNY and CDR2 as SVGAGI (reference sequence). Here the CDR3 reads CASSLSHEQYF. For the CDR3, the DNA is TGTGCCAGCAGCCTCTCCCACGAGCAGTACTTC.

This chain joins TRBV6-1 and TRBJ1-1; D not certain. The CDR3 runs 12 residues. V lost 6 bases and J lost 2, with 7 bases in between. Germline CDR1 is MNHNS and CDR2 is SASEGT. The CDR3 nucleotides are TGTGCCAGCAGCCAGACAAACACTGAAGCTTTCTTT. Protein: CASSQTNTEAFF.

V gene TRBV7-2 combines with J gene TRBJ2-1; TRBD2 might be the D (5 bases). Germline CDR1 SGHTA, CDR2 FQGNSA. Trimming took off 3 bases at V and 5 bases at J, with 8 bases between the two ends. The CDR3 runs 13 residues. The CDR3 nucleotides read TGTGCCAGCAGCTTCTTAGCGAACAATGAGCAGTTCTTC. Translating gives CASSFLANNEQFF.

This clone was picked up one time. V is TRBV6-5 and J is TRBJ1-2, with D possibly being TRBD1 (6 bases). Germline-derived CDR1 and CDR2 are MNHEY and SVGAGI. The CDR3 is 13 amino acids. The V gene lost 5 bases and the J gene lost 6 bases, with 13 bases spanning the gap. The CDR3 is CASSETTGNGYTF. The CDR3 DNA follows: TGTGCCAGCAGTGAAACAACAGGGAATGGCTACACCTTC.

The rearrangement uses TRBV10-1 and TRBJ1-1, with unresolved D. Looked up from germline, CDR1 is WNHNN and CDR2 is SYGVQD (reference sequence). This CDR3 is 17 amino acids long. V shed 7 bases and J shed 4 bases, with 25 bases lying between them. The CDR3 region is CASTLVVRAWATTEAFF. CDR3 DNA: TGCGCCAGCACCCTAGTTGTGCGGGCTTGGGCTACCACTGAAGCTTTCTTT.

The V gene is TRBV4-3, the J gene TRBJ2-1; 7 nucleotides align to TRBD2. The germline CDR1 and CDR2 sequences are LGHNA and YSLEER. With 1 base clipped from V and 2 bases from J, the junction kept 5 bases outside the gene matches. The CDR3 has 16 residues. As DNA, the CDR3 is TGCGCCAGCAGCCAAGGTCCGCGGGAGCCCTACAATGAGCAGTTCTTC. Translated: CASSQGPREPYNEQFF.

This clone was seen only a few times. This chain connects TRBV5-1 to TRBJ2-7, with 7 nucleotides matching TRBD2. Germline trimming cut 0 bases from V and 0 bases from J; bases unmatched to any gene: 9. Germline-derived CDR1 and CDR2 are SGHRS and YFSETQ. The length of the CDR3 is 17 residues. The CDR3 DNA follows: TGCGCCAGCAGCTTGGTGGGTGGCGCGGGGGACTCCTACGAGCAGTACTTC. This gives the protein CASSLVGGAGDSYEQYF.

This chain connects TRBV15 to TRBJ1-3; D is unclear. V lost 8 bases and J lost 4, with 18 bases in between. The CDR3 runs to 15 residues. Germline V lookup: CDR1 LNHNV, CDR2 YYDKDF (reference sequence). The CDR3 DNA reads TGTGCCACCTCGAGTTACAGCCGATCGGGAAACACCATATATTTT. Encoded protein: CATSSYSRSGNTIYF. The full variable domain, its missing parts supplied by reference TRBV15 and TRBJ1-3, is DAMVIQNPRYQVTQFGKPVTLSCSQTLNHNVMYWYQQKSSQAPKLLFHYYDKDFNNEADTPDNFQSRRPNTSFCFLDIRSPGLGDTAMYLCATSSYSRSGNTIYFGEGSWLTVV.

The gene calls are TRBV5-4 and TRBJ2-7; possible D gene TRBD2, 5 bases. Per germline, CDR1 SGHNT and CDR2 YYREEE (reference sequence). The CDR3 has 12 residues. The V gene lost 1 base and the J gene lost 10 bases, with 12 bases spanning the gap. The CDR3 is CASSLTVGSQYF. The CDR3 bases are TGTGCCAGCAGCTTGACGGTTGGGAGTCAGTACTTC.